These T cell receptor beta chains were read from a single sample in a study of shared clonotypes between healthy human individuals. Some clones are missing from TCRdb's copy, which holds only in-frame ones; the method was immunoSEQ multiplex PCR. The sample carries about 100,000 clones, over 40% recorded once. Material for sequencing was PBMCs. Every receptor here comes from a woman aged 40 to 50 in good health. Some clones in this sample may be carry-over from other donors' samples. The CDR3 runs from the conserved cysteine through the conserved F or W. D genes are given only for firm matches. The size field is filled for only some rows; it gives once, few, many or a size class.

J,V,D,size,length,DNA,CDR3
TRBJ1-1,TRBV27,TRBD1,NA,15,TGTGCCAGCAGCCAGACAGGGGCCATGAACACTGAAGCTTTCTTT,CASSQTGAMNTEAFF
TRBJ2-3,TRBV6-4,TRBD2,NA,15,TGTGCCAGCAGTTATGGGCGGGAGGCCACAGATACGCAGTATTTT,CASSYGREATDTQYF
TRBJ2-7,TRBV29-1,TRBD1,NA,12,TGCAGCGTTGGGGACAGCTCCTACGAGCAGTACTTC,CSVGDSSYEQYF
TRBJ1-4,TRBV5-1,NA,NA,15,TGCGCCAGCAGCCCCGCAGCGGGAACTAATGAAAAACTGTTTTTT,CASSPAAGTNEKLFF
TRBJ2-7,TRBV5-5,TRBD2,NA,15,TGTGCCAGCAGCTCCACGACTAGCGGGAGCTACGAGCAGTACTTC,CASSSTTSGSYEQYF
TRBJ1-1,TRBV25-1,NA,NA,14,TGTGCCAGCAGTGAAATGGGGGTCGCAGGGCGTGCTTTCTTT,CASSEMGVAGRAFF
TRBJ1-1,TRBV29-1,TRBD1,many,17,TGCAGCGTTTCCGGGACAGGGGGAGGGATGATGAACACTGAAGCTTTCTTT,CSVSGTGGGMMNTEAFF
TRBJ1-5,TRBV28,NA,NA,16,TGTGCCAGCAGTATAAACACAGGGTTTGGCAATCAGCCCCAGCATTTT,CASSINTGFGNQPQHF
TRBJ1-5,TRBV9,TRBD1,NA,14,TGTGCCAGCAACAAGGGACAGCTCAATCAGCCCCAGCATTTT,CASNKGQLNQPQHF
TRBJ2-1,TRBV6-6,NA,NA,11,TGTGCCAGCAGTTACCTCGAGGAGCAGTTCTTC,CASSYLEEQFF
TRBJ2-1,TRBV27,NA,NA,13,TGTGCCAGCAGTTTTGGCGGACTGACTGAGCAGTTCTTC,CASSFGGLTEQFF
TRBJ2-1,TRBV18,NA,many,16,TGTGCCAGCTCACCAGCGACTAGCGGGACAGGGGATGAGCAGTTCTTC,CASSPATSGTGDEQFF
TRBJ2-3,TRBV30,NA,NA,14,TGTGCCTGGAGTGGCGGCAGCCTCACAGATACGCAGTATTTT,CAWSGGSLTDTQYF
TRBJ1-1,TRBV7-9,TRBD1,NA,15,TGTGCCAGCAGCCGGGACAGCTTGGGGAACACTGAAGCTTTCTTT,CASSRDSLGNTEAFF
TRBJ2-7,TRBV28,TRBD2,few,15,TGTGCCAGCAGTCAAGAGCGGGAGGCCCCCTGGGAGCAGTACTTC,CASSQEREAPWEQYF
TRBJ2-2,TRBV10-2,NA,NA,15,TGCGCCAGCAGTGAAGCGGGTCGATGGACCGGGGAGCTGTTTTTT,CASSEAGRWTGELFF
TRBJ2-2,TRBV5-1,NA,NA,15,TGCGCCAGCAGCCTAACTGGGGGTTACACCGGGGAGCTGTTTTTT,CASSLTGGYTGELFF
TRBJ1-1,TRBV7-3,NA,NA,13,TGTGCCAGCAGCTTAGCGGGGCAGGCTGAAGCTTTCTTT,CASSLAGQAEAFF
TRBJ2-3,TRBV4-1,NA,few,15,TGCGCCAGCAGCCAAGTGGATCGGAGCACAGATACGCAGTATTTT,CASSQVDRSTDTQYF
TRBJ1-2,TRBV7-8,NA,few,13,TGTGCCAGCAGCTTAGATGGATGGAGTGGCTACACCTTC,CASSLDGWSGYTF
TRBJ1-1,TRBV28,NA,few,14,TGTGCCAGCAGTGATAATACAGGGTTCACTGAAGCTTTCTTT,CASSDNTGFTEAFF
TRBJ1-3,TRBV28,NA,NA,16,TGTGCCAGCGGAGCGGGCGGAGGGTGGTTGGGAAACACCATATATTTT,CASGAGGGWLGNTIYF
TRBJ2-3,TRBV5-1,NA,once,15,TGCGCCAGCAGCTTGTTTAACCCAAATTCGGATACGCAGTATTTT,CASSLFNPNSDTQYF
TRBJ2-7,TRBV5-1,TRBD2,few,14,TGCGCCAGCAGCTCGGGACTAGCGAACGACGAGCAGTACTTC,CASSSGLANDEQYF
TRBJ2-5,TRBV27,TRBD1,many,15,TGTGCCAGCACCTCTCAGGACAGGGTTGGAGAGACCCAGTACTTC,CASTSQDRVGETQYF
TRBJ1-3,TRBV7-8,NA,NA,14,TGTGCCAGCAGCTTATCGACGTCTGGAAACACCATATATTTT,CASSLSTSGNTIYF
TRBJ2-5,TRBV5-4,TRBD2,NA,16,TGTGCCAGCAGCGCAACTAGCGGGAGGTCTCAAGAGACCCAGTACTTC,CASSATSGRSQETQYF
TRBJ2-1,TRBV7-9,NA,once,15,TGTGCCAGCAGCTTAGGGCTAGCTTCCTACAATGAGCAGTTCTTC,CASSLGLASYNEQFF
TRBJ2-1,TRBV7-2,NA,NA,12,TGTGCCAGCAGCTTTTTCCGGGGTGAGCAGTTCTTC,CASSFFRGEQFF
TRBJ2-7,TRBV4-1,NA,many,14,TGCGCCAGCAGCCACCCCGGGACACTCTACGAGCAGTACTTC,CASSHPGTLYEQYF
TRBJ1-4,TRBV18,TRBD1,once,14,TGTGCCAGCTCACCCGACAGGGGAAGGGAAAAACTGTTTTTT,CASSPDRGREKLFF
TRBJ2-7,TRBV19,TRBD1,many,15,TGTGCCAGTACAGGGACAGTCAAAAAGAACTACGAGCAGTACTTC,CASTGTVKKNYEQYF
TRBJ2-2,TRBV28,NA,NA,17,TGTGCCAGCAGTTTATCCCGTCTGACAGTATACACCGGGGAGCTGTTTTTT,CASSLSRLTVYTGELFF
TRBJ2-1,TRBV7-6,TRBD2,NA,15,TGTGCCCGCAGCTCACTAGCGGGAGGGTCGAATGAGCAGTTCTTC,CARSSLAGGSNEQFF
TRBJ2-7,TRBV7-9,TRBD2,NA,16,TGTGCCAGCAGCTTTTGGACTAGCGGGAAGGAGTACGAGCAGTACTTC,CASSFWTSGKEYEQYF
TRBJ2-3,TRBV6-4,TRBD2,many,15,TGTGCCAGCAGTGAGGCGGGAGGGGGCACAGATACGCAGTACTTT,CASSEAGGGTDTQYF
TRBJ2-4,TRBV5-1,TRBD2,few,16,TGCGCCAGCAGCTTGGGACTAGCGGGAGTTGATGACATTCAGTACTTC,CASSLGLAGVDDIQYF
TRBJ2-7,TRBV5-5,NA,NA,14,TGTGCCAGCAGCTTGGGGGCAGGGTTGGGCGAGCAGTACTTC,CASSLGAGLGEQYF
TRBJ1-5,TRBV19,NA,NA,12,TGTGCCAGTCGGGAGGGAAATCAGCCCCAGCATTTT,CASREGNQPQHF
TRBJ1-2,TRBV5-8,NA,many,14,TGTGCCAGCAGCTTGCTAGGGGAAGCCTATGGCTACACCTTC,CASSLLGEAYGYTF
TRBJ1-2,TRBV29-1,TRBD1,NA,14,TGCAGCGCCCTCGTGACAGGGGGTTATAACGGCTACACCTTC,CSALVTGGYNGYTF